This section outlines one T cell receptor (beta chain) sequence together with its context. In the original processing: The authors estimated nucleated cell counts from reference gene primer amplification. Method: immunoSEQ multiplex PCR; TCRdb's copy keeps in-frame clones and lacks some. Clonal size and the V and J genes are those of that table, whereas D and trimming came from the DNA. The data show under 300,000 clones, roughly 90% seen once. The record originates from a study of blood T cell repertoires in COVID-19. At the level of the study: Samples representing acute and convalescent COVID-19 were sourced from the United States, Italy and Spain. Nucleic acid was either cDNA or gDNA, and it came from T cells, B-cell-depleted T cells, or PBMCs.

The germline CDR1 and CDR2 sequences are MDHEN and SYDVKM. This CDR3 comprises 12 residues. Trimming shortened V by 4 bases and J by 8 bases, and 10 bases separated the two germline ends. This receptor was obtained from a woman aged 30 to 39 with active or convalescent COVID-19. The sequenced sample consisted of peripheral blood. This sequence joins TRBV28 and TRBJ2-3; D is unclear. The chain's CDR3 is CASSSPPSTQYF. In nucleotides, the CDR3 is TGTGCCAGCAGTTCCCCCCCTAGTACGCAGTATTTT.